The 24 T cell receptor beta chains given below trace back to one sample, sequenced in a study of T cells in Graves' hyperthyroidism and ophthalmopathy. The investigators amplified TCR beta CDR3 regions from RNA transcripts. The TCR CDR3 first-round RT-PCR relied on the HTBI primer set. Each CDR3 protein gets one entry after TCRdb re-called the multiplex PCR reads with MiXCR. Here the sample spans some 440,000 distinct CDR3 sequences, less than 20% being singletons. Sequencing was performed on blood. Receptors originate from a woman under 30 with Graves' hyperthyroidism.

This clonotype has at least ten counts. The chain carries TRBV18 and TRBJ2-7; 9 bases fit TRBD2. The V and J ends lost 3 bases and 3 bases, in that order; junction bases with no gene match: 6. The CDR3 has 15 residues. Germline CDR1 KGHSH, CDR2 LQKENI. The CDR3 protein is CASSPVVTSGYEQYF. The CDR3 DNA is TGTGCCAGCTCACCGGTCGTGACTAGCGGCTACGAGCAGTACTTC.

This sequence joins TRBV5-1 and TRBJ2-1, with a tentative D call TRBD2 (5 bases). Trimming shortened V by 0 bases and J by 6 bases, and 7 bases separated the two germline ends. The germline V gene has CDR1 SGHRS and CDR2 YFSETQ. CDR3 size: 13 residues. As DNA, the CDR3 is TGCGCCAGCAGCTTGGGACTACCCAATGAGCAGTTCTTC. It codes for CASSLGLPNEQFF. Drawing the rest from reference TRBV5-1 and TRBJ2-1, the complete variable domain is KAGVTQTPRYLIKTRGQQVTLSCSPISGHRSVSWYQQTPGQGLQFLFEYFSETQRNKGNFPGRFSGRQFSNSRSEMNVSTLELGDSALYLCASSLGLPNEQFFGPGTRLTVL.

This clonotype was seen at least ten times. The chain has TRBV20-1 and TRBJ2-1, with 10 bases matching TRBD2. The CDR3 consists of 15 residues. Germline V CDR1 and CDR2: DFQATT, SNEGSKA (reference sequence). V dropped 5 bases and J dropped 7; count of bases not matched to a gene: 11. The CDR3 here is CSAPLSAGGPNEQFF. The CDR3 DNA is TGCAGTGCTCCGCTGTCAGCGGGAGGGCCGAATGAGCAGTTCTTC.

This clonotype was counted ten times or more. This chain uses TRBV28 with TRBJ2-7; no definite D call. Germline loops: CDR1 MDHEN, CDR2 SYDVKM. The CDR3 is 15 amino acids. V lost 1 base, J lost 0 bases, and 10 bases lay in between. The CDR3 DNA follows: TGTGCCAGCAGTTTATCCGGGTCAAGCTCCTACGAGCAGTACTTC. As protein: CASSLSGSSSYEQYF.

A few counts support this clonotype. The chain recombines TRBV2 with TRBJ1-5, with TRBD1 as a possible D gene (5 bases). The CDR3 covers 14 residues. The germline gives CDR1 SNHLY, CDR2 FYNNEI. V was shortened by 6 bases and J by 5 bases, with 14 bases between the two germline ends. The CDR3, as DNA: TGTGCCAGCAGGCAGGGTAGTCTAGATCAGCCCCAGCATTTT. It yields the protein CASRQGSLDQPQHF.

This clonotype was seen many times. The chain carries TRBV3-1 and TRBJ1-2; D remains ambiguous. This CDR3 has 14 residues. Trimming left V 0 bases short and J 8 bases short, with 13 bases between. CDR1 is LGHDT, CDR2 YNNKEL, per germline (reference sequence). This CDR3 is CASSQDTGRVGYTF. DNA of the CDR3: TGTGCCAGCAGCCAAGATACCGGACGGGTGGGCTACACCTTC.

This clonotype was seen ten or more times. The chain links TRBV12-3 or TRBV12-4 to TRBJ2-1; tentatively, D is TRBD1 or TRBD2 (5 bases each). The V end lost 6 bases, the J end lost 10 bases, and 19 bases lay between the germline ends. The CDR3 consists of 14 residues. Written as DNA, the CDR3 is TGTGCCAGCAGCTCAACAGATCGGGACCCAGAGCAGTTCTTC. This encodes CASSSTDRDPEQFF.

The chain has TRBV10-1 and TRBJ2-7, with D unresolved. The germline V gene encodes CDR1 WNHNN and CDR2 SYGVQD (reference sequence). The CDR3 is 11 amino acids. Trimming took off 5 bases at V and 2 bases at J, with 4 bases between the two ends. In DNA, the CDR3 is TGCGCCAGCAGTAAAACCTACGAGCAGTACTTC. Protein product: CASSKTYEQYF.

The J gene is TRBJ2-2, the V gene TRBV4-1, with D tentatively TRBD2 (5 bases). The V gene's germline CDR1 is MGHRA and CDR2 YSYEKL. V shed 4 bases and J shed 1 base, with 28 bases lying between them. The CDR3 runs to 21 residues. The CDR3 protein is CASSLEASPPPGTLNTGELFF. The CDR3 bases are TGCGCCAGCAGCCTCGAAGCGTCCCCCCCCCCGGGAACTTTGAACACCGGGGAGCTGTTTTTT.

At least ten counts were recorded for this clonotype. The rearrangement links TRBV11-2 to TRBJ1-1; D possibly corresponds to TRBD1 (5 bases). The CDR3 loop spans 15 amino acids. Trimming removed 1 base at V and 4 bases at J, with 13 bases between. Germline CDR1 reads SGHAT; CDR2 reads FQNNGV. DNA of the CDR3: TGTGCCAGCAGCTTAGTGAGGGGCCTTGGCACTGAAGCTTTCTTT. It yields the protein CASSLVRGLGTEAFF.

With regard to this clonotype: A read error may explain this, as a much larger clone is one base away. The V and J genes are TRBV2 and TRBJ1-4, with D tentatively TRBD1 (6 bases). CDR1 and CDR2 (germline): SNHLY, FYNNEI. There are 14 residues in the CDR3. CDR3 loop: CASSSDRANEELFF. The CDR3, as DNA: TGTGCCAGCAGCTCGGACAGAGCTAATGAAGAACTGTTTTTT.

The J gene is TRBJ2-5, the V gene TRBV28, with 7 bases that match TRBD2. CDR1 MDHEN and CDR2 SYDVKM come from the germline V gene. This CDR3 has 16 residues. After removal of 4 bases from V and 3 bases from J, the junction contained 11 bases not matched to a gene. This CDR3 reads CASSSPPSSGEETQYF. CDR3 DNA sequence: TGTGCCAGCAGTTCCCCACCGTCAAGCGGGGAAGAGACCCAGTACTTC.

This clonotype has a count of ten or more. The chain carries TRBV6-6 and TRBJ1-5; a weak D match, TRBD1 (5 bases). V was pared by 2 bases and J by 3 bases, with 17 bases between. Germline CDR1 reads MNHNY; CDR2 reads SVGAGI (reference sequence). The CDR3 is 17 residues long. CDR3 protein: CASSYPARDRDNQPQHF. CDR3 in DNA: TGTGCCAGCAGTTACCCCGCCCGCGACAGAGACAATCAGCCCCAGCATTTT.

The rearrangement joins TRBV18 to TRBJ1-5; D may be TRBD1 (5 bases). V lost 4 bases, J lost 4 bases, and 11 bases lay in between. Looked up from germline, CDR1 is KGHSH and CDR2 is LQKENI. This CDR3 spans 14 amino acids. The CDR3 nucleotides read TGTGCCAGCTCACTTCAGGGAAGGAATCAGCCCCAGCATTTT. Amino acids: CASSLQGRNQPQHF.

This chain uses TRBV7-9 with TRBJ1-6, with D possibly TRBD1 on 5 matching bases. The CDR3 totals 15 residues. With 6 bases removed from V and 0 bases from J, the gap between germline ends came to 9 bases. CDR1 and CDR2 (germline): SEHNR, FQNEAQ (reference sequence). CDR3 DNA sequence: TGTGCCAGCAGATACGACAGCTCCTATAATTCACCCCTCCACTTT. This gives the protein CASRYDSSYNSPLHF.

This clonotype was recorded many times. The chain couples TRBV29-1 to TRBJ2-7; D possibly corresponds to TRBD1 (5 bases). The V end was cut by 6 bases, the J end by 1 base, with 10 bases between. Germline CDR1 reads SQVTM; CDR2 reads ANQGSEA. The CDR3 sequence is 12 residues long. The CDR3 region is CSVQAISYEQYF. The CDR3 coding sequence is TGCAGCGTACAGGCGATATCCTACGAGCAGTACTTC.

This clonotype was counted many times. The chain employs TRBV7-2 and TRBJ1-3; no clear D. CDR1 and CDR2 (germline): SGHTA, FQGNSA. The V gene lost 3 bases and the J gene lost 0 bases, with 9 bases spanning the gap. The CDR3 extends over 15 amino acids. The CDR3 here is CASSFAASSGNTIYF. In nucleotides, the CDR3 is TGTGCCAGCAGCTTTGCAGCCAGCTCTGGAAACACCATATATTTT.

At least ten counts were recorded for this clonotype. V and J are TRBV5-1 and TRBJ1-1; tentatively, D is TRBD1 (5 bases). There are 14 residues in the CDR3. Germline V CDR1 and CDR2: SGHRS, YFSETQ. V lost 0 bases and J lost 2, with 8 bases in between. The DNA of the CDR3 is TGCGCCAGCAGCTTGGGGGACCTAAACACTGAAGCTTTCTTT. Its translation is CASSLGDLNTEAFF.

This clonotype was seen repeatedly, ten times or more. The CDR3 sequence: CASSSRGRTVDFAEAFF. The CDR3, as DNA: TGCGCCAGCAGCTCCAGGGGTCGAACAGTCGACTTTGCTGAAGCTTTCTTT. The chain is built from TRBV5-1 and TRBJ1-1; D may be TRBD1 (6 bases). The CDR3 sequence is 17 residues long. The V and J ends lost 3 bases and 6 bases respectively, with 24 bases between them. Germline V gives CDR1 SGHRS, CDR2 YFSETQ. The full variable domain, rest sourced from reference TRBV5-1 and TRBJ1-1, is KAGVTQTPRYLIKTRGQQVTLSCSPISGHRSVSWYQQTPGQGLQFLFEYFSETQRNKGNFPGRFSGRQFSNSRSEMNVSTLELGDSALYLCASSSRGRTVDFAEAFFGQGTRLTVV.

The table lists this clonotype with many counts. The chain employs TRBV7-9 and TRBJ2-7; no definite D call. The length of the CDR3 is 14 residues. Trimming took 1 base from V and 5 from J, leaving 12 bases between them. Germline CDR1 SEHNR, CDR2 FQNEAQ (reference sequence). CDR3 nucleotide sequence: TGTGCCAGCAGCTTAGTCGGTGCGTATGACGAGCAGTACTTC. This codes for CASSLVGAYDEQYF.

At least ten counts were recorded for this clonotype. The chain employs TRBV29-1 and TRBJ2-5; no reliable D call. The CDR3 is 14 amino acids. Germline V gene data show CDR1 as SQVTM and CDR2 as ANQGSEA. Trimming took off 6 bases at V and 5 bases at J, with 19 bases between the two ends. CDR3 DNA: TGCAGCGTAAGTGGATGGGCTCCGCAGGAGACCCAGTACTTC. This gives the protein CSVSGWAPQETQYF.

V usage is TRBV7-2 and J usage is TRBJ1-1; 9 bases are a match to TRBD1. The V and J ends lost 9 bases and 5 bases, in that order; junction bases with no gene match: 10. The CDR3 has 14 residues. Germline CDR1 reads SGHTA; CDR2 reads FQGNSA. Here the CDR3 reads CASQKQGAPTEAFF. As DNA, the CDR3 is TGTGCCAGTCAAAAACAGGGGGCGCCGACTGAAGCTTTCTTT.

The sample holds a few counts of this clonotype. The chain combines TRBV24-1 with TRBJ1-2; the match to TRBD1 covers 9 bases. This CDR3 spans 15 amino acids. Germline-derived CDR1 and CDR2 are KGHDR and SFDVKD. The trim removed 3 bases at V and 5 bases at J, leaving 6 bases unmatched. The chain's CDR3 is CATSDRTGGIYGYTF. The CDR3 DNA is TGTGCCACCAGTGATCGAACAGGGGGCATTTATGGCTACACCTTC.

V and J are TRBV5-1 and TRBJ1-1; the match to TRBD1 covers 7 bases. The J segment lost 5 bases and the V segment lost 0 bases, leaving 4 bases of the junction unmatched. The CDR3 is 14 residues long. From germline, CDR1 is SGHRS and CDR2 YFSETQ. CDR3 sequence: CASSLGGGPTEAFF. CDR3 in DNA: TGCGCCAGCAGCTTGGGAGGGGGCCCGACTGAAGCTTTCTTT.